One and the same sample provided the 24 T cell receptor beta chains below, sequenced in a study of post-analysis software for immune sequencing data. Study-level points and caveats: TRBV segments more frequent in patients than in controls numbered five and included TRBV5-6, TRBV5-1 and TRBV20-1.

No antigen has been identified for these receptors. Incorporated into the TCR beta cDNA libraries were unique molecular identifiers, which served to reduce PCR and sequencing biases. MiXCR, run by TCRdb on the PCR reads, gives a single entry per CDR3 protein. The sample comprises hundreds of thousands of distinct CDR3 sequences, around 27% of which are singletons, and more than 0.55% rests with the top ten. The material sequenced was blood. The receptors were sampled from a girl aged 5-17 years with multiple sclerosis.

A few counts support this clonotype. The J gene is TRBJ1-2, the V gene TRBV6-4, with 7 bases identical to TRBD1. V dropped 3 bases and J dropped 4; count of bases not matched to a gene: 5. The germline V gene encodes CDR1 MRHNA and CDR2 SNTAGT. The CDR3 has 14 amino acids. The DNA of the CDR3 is TGTGCCAGCAGTGAGGAACAGGGGTCCTATGGCTACACCTTC. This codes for CASSEEQGSYGYTF.

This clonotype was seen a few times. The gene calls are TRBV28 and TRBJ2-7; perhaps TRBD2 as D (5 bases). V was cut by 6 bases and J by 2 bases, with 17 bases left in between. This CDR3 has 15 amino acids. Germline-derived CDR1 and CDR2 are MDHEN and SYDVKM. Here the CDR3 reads CASSPRRMAAYEQYF. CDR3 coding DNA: TGTGCCAGCAGCCCGCGGAGGATGGCGGCCTACGAGCAGTACTTC.

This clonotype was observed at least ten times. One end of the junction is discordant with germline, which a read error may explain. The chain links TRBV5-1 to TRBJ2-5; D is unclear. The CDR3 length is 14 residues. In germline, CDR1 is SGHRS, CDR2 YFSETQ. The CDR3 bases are TGTGCCAGCAGCTTAGAGTCCGGTAGGGAGACCCAGTACTTC. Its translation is CASSLESGRETQYF.

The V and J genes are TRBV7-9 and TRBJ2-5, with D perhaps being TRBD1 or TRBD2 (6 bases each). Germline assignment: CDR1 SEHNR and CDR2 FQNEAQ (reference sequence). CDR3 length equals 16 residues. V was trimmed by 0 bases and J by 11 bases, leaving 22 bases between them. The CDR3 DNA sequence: TGTGCCAGCAGCTTAGCTCGGAGGGGGATGGAGTTTGAGCAGTACTTC. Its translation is CASSLARRGMEFEQYF.

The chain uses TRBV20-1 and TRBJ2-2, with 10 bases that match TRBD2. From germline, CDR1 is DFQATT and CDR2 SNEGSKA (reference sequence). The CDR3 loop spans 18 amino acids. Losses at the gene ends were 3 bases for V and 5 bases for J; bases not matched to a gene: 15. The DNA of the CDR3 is TGCAGTGCTAGGATCCCTCTTCTAGCGGGAGATGGGACCGGGGAGCTGTTTTTT. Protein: CSARIPLLAGDGTGELFF.

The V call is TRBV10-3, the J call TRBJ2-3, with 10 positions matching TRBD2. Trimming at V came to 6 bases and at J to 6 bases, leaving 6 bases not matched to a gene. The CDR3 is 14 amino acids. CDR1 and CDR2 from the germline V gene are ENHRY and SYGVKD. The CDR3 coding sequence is TGTGCCATCAGCTTAGCAGCGGGAGGGGATACGCAGTATTTT. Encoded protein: CAISLAAGGDTQYF.

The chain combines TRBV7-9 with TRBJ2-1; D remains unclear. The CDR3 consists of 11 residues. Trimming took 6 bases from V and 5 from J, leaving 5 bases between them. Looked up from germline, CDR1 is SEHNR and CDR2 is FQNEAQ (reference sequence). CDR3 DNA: TGTGCCAGCAGAACGGACAATGAGCAGTTCTTC. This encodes CASRTDNEQFF.

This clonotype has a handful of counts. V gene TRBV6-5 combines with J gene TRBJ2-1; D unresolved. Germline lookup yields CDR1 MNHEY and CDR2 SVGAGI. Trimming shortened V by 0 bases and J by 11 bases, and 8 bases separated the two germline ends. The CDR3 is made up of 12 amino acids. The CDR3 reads CASSYSGIKQFF. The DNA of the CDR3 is TGTGCCAGCAGTTACTCGGGTATTAAGCAGTTCTTC.

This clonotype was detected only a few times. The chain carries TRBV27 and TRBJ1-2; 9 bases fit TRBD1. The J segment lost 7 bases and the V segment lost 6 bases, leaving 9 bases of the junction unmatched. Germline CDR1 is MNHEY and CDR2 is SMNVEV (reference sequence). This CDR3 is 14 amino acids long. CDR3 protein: CASSRDRVSSGYTF. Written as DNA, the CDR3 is TGTGCCAGCAGCCGGGACAGGGTGTCGAGTGGCTACACCTTC.

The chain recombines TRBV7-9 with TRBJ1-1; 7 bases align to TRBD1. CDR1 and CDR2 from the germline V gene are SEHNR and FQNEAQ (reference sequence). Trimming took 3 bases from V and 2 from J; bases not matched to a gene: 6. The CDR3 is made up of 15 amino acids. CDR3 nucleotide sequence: TGTGCCAGCAGCTTCCCGGGACAGAGAAACACTGAAGCTTTCTTT. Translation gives CASSFPGQRNTEAFF.

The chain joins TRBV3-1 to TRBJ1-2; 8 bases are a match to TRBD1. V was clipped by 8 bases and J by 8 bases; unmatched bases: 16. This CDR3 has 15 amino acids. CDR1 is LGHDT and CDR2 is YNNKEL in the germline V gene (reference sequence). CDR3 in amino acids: CASGDTGGPRWGYTF. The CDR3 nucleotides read TGTGCCAGCGGTGACACAGGGGGGCCCCGCTGGGGCTACACCTTC.

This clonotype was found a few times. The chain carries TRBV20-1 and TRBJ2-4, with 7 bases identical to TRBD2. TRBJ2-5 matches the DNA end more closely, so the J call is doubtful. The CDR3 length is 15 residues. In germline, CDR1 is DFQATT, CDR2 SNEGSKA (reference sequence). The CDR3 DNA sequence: TGCAGTGCTAGGTCTCGACTAGCTGGTCGAGAGACCCAGTACTTC. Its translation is CSARSRLAGRETQYF.

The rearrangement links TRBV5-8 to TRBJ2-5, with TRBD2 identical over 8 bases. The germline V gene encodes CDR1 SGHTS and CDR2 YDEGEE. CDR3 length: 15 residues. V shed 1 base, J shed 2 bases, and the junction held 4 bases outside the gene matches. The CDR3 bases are TGTGCCAGCAGCTTGTATACGGGAGGGCAAGAGACCCAGTACTTC. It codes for CASSLYTGGQETQYF.

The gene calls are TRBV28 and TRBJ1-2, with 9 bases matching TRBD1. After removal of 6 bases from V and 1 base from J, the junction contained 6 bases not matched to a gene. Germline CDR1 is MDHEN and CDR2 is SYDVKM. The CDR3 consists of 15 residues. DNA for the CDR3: TGTGCCAGCAGGCATCGGGACAGGGTTAACTATGGCTACACCTTC. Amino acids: CASRHRDRVNYGYTF.

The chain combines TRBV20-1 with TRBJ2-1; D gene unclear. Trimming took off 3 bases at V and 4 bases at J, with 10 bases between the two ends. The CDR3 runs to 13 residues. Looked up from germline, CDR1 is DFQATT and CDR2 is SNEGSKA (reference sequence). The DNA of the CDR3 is TGCAGTGCTAGGAGCCTTCTTTACAATGAGCAGTTCTTC. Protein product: CSARSLLYNEQFF.

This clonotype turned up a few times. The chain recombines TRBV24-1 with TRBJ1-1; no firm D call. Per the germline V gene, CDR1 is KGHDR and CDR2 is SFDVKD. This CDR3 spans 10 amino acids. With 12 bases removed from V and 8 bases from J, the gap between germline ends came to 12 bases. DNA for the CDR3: TGTGCCCCTTGGGCATGGGAAGCTTTCTTT. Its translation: CAPWAWEAFF.

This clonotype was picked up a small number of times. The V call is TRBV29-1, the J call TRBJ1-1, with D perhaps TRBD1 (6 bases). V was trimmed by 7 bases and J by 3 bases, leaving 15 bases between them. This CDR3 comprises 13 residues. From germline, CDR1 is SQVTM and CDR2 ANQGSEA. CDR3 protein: CSGAGARDTEAFF. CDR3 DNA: TGCAGCGGTGCAGGGGCGCGGGACACTGAAGCTTTCTTT.

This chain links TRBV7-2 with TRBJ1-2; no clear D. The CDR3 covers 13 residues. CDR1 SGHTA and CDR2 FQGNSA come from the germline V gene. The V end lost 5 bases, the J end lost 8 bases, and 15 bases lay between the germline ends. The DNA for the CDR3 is TGTGCCAGCAGCACGGTGCGGGGAGGGGGCTACACCTTC. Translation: CASSTVRGGGYTF.

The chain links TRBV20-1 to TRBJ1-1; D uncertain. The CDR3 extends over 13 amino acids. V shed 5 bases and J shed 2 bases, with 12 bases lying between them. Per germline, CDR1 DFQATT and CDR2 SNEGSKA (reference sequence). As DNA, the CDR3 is TGCAGTGCTGGAGGAGACGTTAACACTGAAGCTTTCTTT. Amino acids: CSAGGDVNTEAFF.

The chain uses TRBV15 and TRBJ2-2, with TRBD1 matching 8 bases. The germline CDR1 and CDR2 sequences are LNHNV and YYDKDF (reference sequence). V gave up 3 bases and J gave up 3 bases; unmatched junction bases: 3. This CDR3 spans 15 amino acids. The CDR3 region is CATSRGDRYTGELFF. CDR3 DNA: TGTGCCACCAGCAGGGGGGACAGGTACACCGGGGAGCTGTTTTTT.

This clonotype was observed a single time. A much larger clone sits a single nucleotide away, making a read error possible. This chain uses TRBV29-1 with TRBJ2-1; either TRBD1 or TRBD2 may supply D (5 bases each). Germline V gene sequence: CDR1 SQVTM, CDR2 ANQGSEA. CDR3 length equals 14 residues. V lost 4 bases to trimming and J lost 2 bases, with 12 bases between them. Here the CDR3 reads CSVGGAGAYNEQFF. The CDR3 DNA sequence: TGCAGCGTTGGAGGGGCTGGGGCCTACAATGAGCAGTTCTTC.

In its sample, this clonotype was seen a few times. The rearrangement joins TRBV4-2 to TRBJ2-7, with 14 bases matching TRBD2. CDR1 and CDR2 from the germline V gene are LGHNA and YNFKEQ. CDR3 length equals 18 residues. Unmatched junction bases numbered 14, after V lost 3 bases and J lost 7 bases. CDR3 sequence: CASSHIGTSGSHFYEQYF. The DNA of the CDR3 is TGTGCCAGCAGCCATATCGGGACTAGCGGGAGTCACTTTTATGAGCAGTACTTC.

The CDR3 loop reads CSARGSGDQPQHF. DNA of the CDR3: TGCAGTGCTAGAGGGTCTGGGGATCAGCCCCAGCATTTT. This sequence joins TRBV20-1 and TRBJ1-5, with D uncertain. The CDR3 is 13 amino acids. Germline assignment: CDR1 DFQATT and CDR2 SNEGSKA (reference sequence). The V gene lost 1 base and the J gene lost 5 bases, with 9 bases spanning the gap.

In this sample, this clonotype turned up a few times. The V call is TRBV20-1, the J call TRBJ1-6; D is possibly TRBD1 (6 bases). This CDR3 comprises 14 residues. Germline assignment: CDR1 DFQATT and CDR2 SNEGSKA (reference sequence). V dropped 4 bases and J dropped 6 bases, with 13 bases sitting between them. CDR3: CSAILGQPNSPLHF. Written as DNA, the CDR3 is TGCAGTGCTATTTTAGGACAGCCTAATTCACCCCTCCACTTT.